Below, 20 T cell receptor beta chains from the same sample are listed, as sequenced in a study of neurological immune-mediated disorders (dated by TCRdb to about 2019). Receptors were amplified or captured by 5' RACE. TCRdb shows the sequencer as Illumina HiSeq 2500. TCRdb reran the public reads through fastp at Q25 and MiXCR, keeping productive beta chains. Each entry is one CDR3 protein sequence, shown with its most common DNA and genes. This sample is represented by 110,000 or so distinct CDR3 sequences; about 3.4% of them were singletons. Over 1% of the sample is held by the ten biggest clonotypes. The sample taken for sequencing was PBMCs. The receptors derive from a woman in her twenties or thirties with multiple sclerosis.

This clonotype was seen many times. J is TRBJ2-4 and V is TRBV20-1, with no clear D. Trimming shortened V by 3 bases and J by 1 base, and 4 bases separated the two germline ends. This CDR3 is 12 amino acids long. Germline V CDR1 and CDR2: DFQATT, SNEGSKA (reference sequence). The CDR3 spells CSASSAKNIQYF. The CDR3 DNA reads TGCAGTGCTAGCTCTGCCAAAAACATTCAGTACTTC.

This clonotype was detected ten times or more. The CDR3 coding sequence is TGTGCCAGCAGCTTAGGGGGGTTAGCCTTCGAGACCCAGTACTTC. It encodes CASSLGGLAFETQYF. V gene TRBV7-6 combines with J gene TRBJ2-5, with D possibly being TRBD1 or TRBD2 (5 bases each). The V and J ends lost 1 base and 5 bases respectively, with 14 bases between them. CDR1 and CDR2 from the germline V gene are SGHVS and FNYEAQ. The CDR3 consists of 15 residues.

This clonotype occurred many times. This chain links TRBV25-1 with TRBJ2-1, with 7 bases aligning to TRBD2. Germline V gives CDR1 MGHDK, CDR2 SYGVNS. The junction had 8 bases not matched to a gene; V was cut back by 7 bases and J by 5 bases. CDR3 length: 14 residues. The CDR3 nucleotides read TGTGCCAGCATCGGGGGGATATTCGACAATGAGCAGTTCTTC. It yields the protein CASIGGIFDNEQFF.

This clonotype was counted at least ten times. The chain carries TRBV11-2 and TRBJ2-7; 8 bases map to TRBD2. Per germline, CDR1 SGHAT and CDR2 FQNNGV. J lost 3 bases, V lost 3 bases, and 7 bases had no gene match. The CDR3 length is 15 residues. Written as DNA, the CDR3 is TGTGCCAGCAGCTTTATAGCGGGATCGATCTACGAGCAGTACTTC. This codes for CASSFIAGSIYEQYF.

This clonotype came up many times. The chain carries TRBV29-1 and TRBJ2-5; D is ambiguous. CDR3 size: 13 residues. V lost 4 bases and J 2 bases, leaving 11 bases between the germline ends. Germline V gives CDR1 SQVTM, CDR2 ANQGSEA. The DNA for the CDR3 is TGCAGCGTTGCTCCAGGTGATCAAGAGACCCAGTACTTC. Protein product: CSVAPGDQETQYF.

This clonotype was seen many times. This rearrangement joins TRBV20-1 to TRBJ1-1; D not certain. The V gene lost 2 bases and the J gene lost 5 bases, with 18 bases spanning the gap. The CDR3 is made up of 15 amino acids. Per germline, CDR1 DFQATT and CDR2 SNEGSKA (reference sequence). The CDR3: CSARPTTMGWTEAFF. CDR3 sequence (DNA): TGCAGTGCTAGACCCACAACAATGGGGTGGACTGAAGCTTTCTTT.

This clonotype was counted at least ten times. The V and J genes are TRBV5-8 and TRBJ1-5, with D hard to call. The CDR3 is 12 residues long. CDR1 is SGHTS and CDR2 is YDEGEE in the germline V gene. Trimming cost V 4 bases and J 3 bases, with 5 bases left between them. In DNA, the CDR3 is TGTGCCAGCAGCAGATTCAATCAGCCCCAGCATTTT. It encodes CASSRFNQPQHF.

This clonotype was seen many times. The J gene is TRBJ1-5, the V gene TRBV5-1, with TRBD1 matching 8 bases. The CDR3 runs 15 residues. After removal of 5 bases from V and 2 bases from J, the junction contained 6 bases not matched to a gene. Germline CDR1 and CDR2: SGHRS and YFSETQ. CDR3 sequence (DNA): TGCGCCAGCAGATATACGACAGGGGGCAATCAGCCCCAGCATTTT. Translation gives CASRYTTGGNQPQHF.

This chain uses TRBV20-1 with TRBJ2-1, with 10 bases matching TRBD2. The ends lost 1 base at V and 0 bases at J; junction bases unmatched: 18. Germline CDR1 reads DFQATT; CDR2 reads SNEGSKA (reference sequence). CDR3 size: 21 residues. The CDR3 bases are TGCAGTGCTAGAGGGACCCTAGCTAGCGGGAGTCCCTATAGCTCCTACAATGAGCAGTTCTTC. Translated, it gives CSARGTLASGSPYSSYNEQFF.

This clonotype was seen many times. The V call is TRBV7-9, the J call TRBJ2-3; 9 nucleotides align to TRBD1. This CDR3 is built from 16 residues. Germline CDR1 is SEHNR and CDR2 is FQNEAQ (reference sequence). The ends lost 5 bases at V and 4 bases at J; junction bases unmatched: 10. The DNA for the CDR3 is TGTGCCAGCAGCCCCCTCCCGGGACAGGGCCCAGATACGCAGTATTTT. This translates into CASSPLPGQGPDTQYF.

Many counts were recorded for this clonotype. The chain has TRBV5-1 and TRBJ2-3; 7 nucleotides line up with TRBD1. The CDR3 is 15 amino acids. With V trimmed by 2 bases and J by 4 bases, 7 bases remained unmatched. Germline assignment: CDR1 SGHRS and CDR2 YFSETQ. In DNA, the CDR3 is TGCGCCAGCAGCTTCACAGGGGTTAGCGCAGATACGCAGTATTTT. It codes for CASSFTGVSADTQYF.

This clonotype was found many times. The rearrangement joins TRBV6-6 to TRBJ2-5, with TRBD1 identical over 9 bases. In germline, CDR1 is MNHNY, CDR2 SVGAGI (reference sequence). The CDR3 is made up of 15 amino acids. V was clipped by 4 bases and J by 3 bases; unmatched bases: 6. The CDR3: CASSSGTGTEETQYF. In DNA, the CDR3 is TGTGCCAGCAGTTCCGGGACAGGGACTGAAGAGACCCAGTACTTC.

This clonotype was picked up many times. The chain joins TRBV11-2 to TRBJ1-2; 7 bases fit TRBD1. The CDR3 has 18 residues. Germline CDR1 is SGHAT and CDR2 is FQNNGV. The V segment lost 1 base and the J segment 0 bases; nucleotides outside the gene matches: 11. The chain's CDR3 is CASSLALEQGITNYGYTF. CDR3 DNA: TGTGCCAGCAGCTTAGCCCTCGAACAGGGGATAACTAACTATGGCTACACCTTC.

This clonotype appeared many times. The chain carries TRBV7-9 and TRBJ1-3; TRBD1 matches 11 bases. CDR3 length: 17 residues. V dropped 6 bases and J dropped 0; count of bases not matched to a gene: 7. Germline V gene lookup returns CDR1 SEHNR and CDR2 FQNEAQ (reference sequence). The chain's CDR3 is CASRDRGLTGSGNTIYF. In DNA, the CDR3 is TGTGCCAGCAGGGACAGGGGGCTCACCGGCTCTGGAAACACCATATATTTT. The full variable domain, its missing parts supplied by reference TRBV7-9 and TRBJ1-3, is DTGVSQNPRHKITKRGQNVTFRCDPISEHNRLYWYRQTLGQGPEFLTYFQNEAQLEKSRLLSDRFSAERPKGSFSTLEIQRTEQGDSAMYLCASRDRGLTGSGNTIYFGEGSWLTVV.

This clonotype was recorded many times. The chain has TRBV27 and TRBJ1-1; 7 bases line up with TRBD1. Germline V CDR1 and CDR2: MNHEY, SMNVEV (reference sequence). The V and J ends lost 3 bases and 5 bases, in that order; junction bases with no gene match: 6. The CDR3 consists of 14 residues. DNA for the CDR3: TGTGCCAGCAGTTTGATGACAGGGAGTACTGAAGCTTTCTTT. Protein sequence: CASSLMTGSTEAFF.

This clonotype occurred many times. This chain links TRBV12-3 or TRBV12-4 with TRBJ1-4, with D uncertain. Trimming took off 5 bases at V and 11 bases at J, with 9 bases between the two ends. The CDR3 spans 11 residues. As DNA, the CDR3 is TGTGCCAGCAGTCGCTCGGGGAAACTGTTTTTT. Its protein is CASSRSGKLFF.

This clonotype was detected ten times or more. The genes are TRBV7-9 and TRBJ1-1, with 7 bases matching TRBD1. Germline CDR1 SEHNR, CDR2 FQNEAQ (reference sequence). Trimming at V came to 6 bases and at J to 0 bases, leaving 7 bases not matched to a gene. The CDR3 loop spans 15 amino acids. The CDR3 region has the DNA TGTGCCAGCAGGAGCAAGGACAGGCTGAACACTGAAGCTTTCTTT. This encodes CASRSKDRLNTEAFF.

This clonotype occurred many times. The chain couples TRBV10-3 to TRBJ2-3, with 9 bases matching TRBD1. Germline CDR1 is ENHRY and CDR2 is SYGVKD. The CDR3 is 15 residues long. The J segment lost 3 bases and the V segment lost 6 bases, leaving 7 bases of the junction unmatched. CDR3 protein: CAISTGQGGTDTQYF. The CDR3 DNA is TGTGCCATCAGCACGGGACAGGGTGGAACAGATACGCAGTATTTT.

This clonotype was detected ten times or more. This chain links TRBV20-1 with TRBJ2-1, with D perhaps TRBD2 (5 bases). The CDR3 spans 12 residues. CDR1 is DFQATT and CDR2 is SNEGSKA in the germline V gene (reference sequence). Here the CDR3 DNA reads TGCAGGGCGGAGGACCAACCCAATGAGCAGTTCTTC. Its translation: CRAEDQPNEQFF.

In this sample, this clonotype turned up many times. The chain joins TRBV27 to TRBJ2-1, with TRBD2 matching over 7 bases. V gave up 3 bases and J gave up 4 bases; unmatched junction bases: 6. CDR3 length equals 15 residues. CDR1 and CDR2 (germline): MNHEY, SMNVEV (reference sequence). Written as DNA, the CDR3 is TGTGCCAGCAGTTTCAGGCCGGGGGGATACAATGAGCAGTTCTTC. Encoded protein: CASSFRPGGYNEQFF.